Following are 7 T cell receptor beta chains from one sample sequenced in a study of blood T cell repertoires in COVID-19. Assay: immunoSEQ multiplex PCR; the TCRdb copy retains only in-frame clones and omits some. Here the sample spans around 200,000 clones, approximately 86% being singletons. The sample was peripheral blood. These TCRs come from a middle-aged man with active or convalescent COVID-19.

This clone is a singleton in its sample. The gene calls are TRBV23-1 and TRBJ2-7; TRBD1 aligns across 7 bases. TRBV23-1 is treated as an ORF (open reading frame) with a function not yet certain. V lost 4 bases to trimming and J lost 0 bases; unmatched junction nucleotides: 6. The CDR3 extends over 15 amino acids. CDR3 protein: CASSPGQSSSYEQYF. The CDR3 nucleotides are TGCGCCAGCAGTCCGGGACAGTCGAGCTCCTACGAGCAGTACTTC.

This rearrangement joins TRBV5-1 to TRBJ2-3; TRBD1 is a possible D gene (5 bases). The germline CDR1 and CDR2 sequences are SGHRS and YFSETQ. CDR3 length: 14 residues. Trimming pared 4 bases from V and 6 bases from J, leaving 15 bases between. The CDR3 protein is CASSPQGLLDTQYF. CDR3 in DNA: TGCGCCAGCAGCCCCCAGGGTCTGCTGGATACGCAGTATTTT.

The rearrangement joins TRBV5-1 to TRBJ2-5; 10 bases line up with TRBD2. The CDR3 is made up of 14 amino acids. V was pared by 4 bases and J by 3 bases, with 3 bases of the junction left unmatched. Germline lookup yields CDR1 SGHRS and CDR2 YFSETQ. The CDR3 sequence is CASSRSGGEETQYF. CDR3 DNA sequence: TGCGCCAGCAGCCGCAGCGGGGGGGAAGAGACCCAGTACTTC.

This clone was observed once. The V and J genes are TRBV5-1 and TRBJ2-3, with TRBD2 matching over 13 bases. The CDR3 extends over 17 amino acids. The J segment lost 1 base and the V segment lost 6 bases, leaving 8 bases of the junction unmatched. Germline lookup yields CDR1 SGHRS and CDR2 YFSETQ. CDR3 bases: TGCGCCAGCACCCCCCAGGGGACTAGCGGGGGCACAGATACGCAGTATTTT. Translated, it gives CASTPQGTSGGTDTQYF.

Note on this clone: The germline gene is not matched at one end of the junction; a read error may be the cause. V gene TRBV7-7 combines with J gene TRBJ2-1; 9 nucleotides line up with TRBD1. The V gene's germline CDR1 is SSHAT and CDR2 FNYEAQ (reference sequence). The CDR3 is made up of 14 amino acids. CDR3 in DNA: TGTGCTAGCAGCTTAGGGACAGGGATGAATGAGCAGTTCTTC. Protein: CASSLGTGMNEQFF.

V usage is TRBV6-6 and J usage is TRBJ1-2, with 7 bases identical to TRBD1. Looked up from germline, CDR1 is MNHNY and CDR2 is SVGAGI (reference sequence). With 5 bases clipped from V and 5 bases from J, the junction kept 11 bases outside the gene matches. This CDR3 spans 15 amino acids. CDR3 nucleotide sequence: TGTGCCAGCAGTCCCCGACAGGGATCGGTGTATGGCTACACCTTC. Protein: CASSPRQGSVYGYTF.

The chain links TRBV5-1 to TRBJ2-5; TRBD1 is a possible D gene (5 bases). The germline V gene has CDR1 SGHRS and CDR2 YFSETQ. The V end was cut by 0 bases, the J end by 5 bases, with 11 bases between. The CDR3 has 14 residues. DNA for the CDR3: TGCGCCAGCAGCTTGGTTGGGGCCTGGGAGACCCAGTACTTC. Translation: CASSLVGAWETQYF.